This TCR beta chain was observed in a study of T-cell reconstitution after alpha-beta-depleted transplantation in children. The V and J ends lost 4 bases and 3 bases respectively, with 13 bases between them. Looked up from germline, CDR1 is SGDLS and CDR2 is YYNGEE. The CDR3 totals 14 residues. The authors prepared the TCRbeta library with unique molecular identifiers. TCRdb re-analysed the PCR reads in MiXCR, keeping a single row per CDR3 protein. The table lists approximately 420,000 distinct CDR3 sequences, approximately 10% of them singletons. This rearrangement joins TRBV9 to TRBJ1-1; D unresolved. This TCR was recovered from a human donor who donated a stem cell graft to a child with acute myeloid leukemia. The specimen was PBMCs from the stem cell graft donor, collected from the stem cell graft. CDR3 loop: CASSPTAFHTEAFF. CDR3 DNA sequence: TGTGCCAGCAGCCCCACAGCGTTTCACACTGAAGCTTTCTTT.